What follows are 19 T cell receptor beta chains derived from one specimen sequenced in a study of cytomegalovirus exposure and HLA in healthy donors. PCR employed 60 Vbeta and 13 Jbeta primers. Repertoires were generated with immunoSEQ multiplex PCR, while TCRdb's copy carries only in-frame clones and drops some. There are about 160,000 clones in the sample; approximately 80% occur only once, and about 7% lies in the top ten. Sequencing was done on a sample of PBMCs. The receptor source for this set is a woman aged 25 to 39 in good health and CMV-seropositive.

CDR3 loop: CARSYSGTGGLRSYNEQFF. The CDR3 DNA follows: TGTGCCAGAAGCTACTCCGGGACAGGGGGACTCCGCTCCTACAATGAGCAGTTCTTC. The J gene is TRBJ2-1, the V gene TRBV5-3; 11 positions agree with TRBD1. TRBV5-3 is an open reading frame, and its role is uncertain. V shed 3 bases and J 0 bases; nucleotides not matched to a gene: 11. This CDR3 region has 19 residues.

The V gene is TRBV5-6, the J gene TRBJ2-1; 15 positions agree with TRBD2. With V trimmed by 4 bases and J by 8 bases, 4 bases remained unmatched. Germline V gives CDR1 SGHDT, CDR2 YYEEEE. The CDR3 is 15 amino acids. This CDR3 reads CASSTGLAGGDEQFF. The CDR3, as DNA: TGTGCCAGCAGCACGGGACTAGCGGGGGGCGATGAGCAGTTCTTC.

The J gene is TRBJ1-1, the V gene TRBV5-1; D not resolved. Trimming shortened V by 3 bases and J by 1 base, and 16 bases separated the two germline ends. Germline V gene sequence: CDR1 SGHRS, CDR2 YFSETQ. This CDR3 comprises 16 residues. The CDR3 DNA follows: TGCGCCAGCAGCTCGTCTGGTACCTGGCAGAACACTGAAGCTTTCTTT. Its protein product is CASSSSGTWQNTEAFF.

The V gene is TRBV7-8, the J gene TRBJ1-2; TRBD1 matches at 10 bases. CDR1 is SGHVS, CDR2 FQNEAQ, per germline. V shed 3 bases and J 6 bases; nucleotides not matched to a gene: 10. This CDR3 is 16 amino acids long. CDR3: CASSFPPRTGGHGYTF. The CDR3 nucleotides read TGTGCCAGCAGCTTTCCTCCCAGGACAGGGGGGCATGGCTACACCTTC.

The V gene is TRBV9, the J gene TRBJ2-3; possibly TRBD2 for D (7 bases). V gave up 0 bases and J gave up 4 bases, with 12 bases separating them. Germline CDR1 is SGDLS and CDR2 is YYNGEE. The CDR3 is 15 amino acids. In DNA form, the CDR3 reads TGTGCCAGCAGCGTAGACAGGGAGGGCGCAGATACGCAGTATTTT. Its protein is CASSVDREGADTQYF. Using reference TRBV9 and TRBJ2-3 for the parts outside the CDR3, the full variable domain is DSGVTQTPKHLITATGQRVTLRCSPRSGDLSVYWYQQSLDQGLQFLIQYYNGEERAKGNILERFSAQQFPDLHSELNLSSLELGDSALYFCASSVDREGADTQYFGPGTRLTVL.

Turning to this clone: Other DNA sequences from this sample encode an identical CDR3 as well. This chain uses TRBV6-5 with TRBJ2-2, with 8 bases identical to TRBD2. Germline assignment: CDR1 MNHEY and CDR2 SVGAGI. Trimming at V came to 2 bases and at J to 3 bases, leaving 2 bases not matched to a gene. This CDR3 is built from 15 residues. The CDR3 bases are TGTGCCAGCAGTTACCTAGCGGGTTACACCGGGGAGCTGTTTTTT. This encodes CASSYLAGYTGELFF.

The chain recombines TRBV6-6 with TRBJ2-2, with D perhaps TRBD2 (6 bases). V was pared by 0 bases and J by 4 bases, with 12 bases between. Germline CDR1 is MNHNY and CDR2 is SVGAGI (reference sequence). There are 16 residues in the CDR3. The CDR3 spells CASSYSVGGATGELFF. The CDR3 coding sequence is TGTGCCAGCAGTTACTCCGTTGGAGGGGCCACCGGGGAGCTGTTTTTT.

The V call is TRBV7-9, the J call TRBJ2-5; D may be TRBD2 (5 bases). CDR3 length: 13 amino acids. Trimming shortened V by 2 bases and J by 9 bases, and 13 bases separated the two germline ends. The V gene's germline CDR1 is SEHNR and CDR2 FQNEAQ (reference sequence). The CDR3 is CASSLFAGQAQYF. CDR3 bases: TGTGCCAGCAGCTTATTTGCGGGCCAGGCCCAGTACTTC.

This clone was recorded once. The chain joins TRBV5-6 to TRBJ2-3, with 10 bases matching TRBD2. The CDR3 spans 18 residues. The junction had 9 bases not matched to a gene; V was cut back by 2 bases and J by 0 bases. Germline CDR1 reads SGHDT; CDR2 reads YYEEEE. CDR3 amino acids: CASSFVLAGVPSTDTQYF. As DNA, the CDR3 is TGTGCCAGCAGCTTTGTTCTAGCGGGGGTGCCTAGCACAGATACGCAGTATTTT.

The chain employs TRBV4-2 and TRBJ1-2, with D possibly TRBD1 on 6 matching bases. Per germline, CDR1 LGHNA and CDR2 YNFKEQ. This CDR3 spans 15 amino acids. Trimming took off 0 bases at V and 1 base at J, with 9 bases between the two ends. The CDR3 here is CASSQDAGVNYGYTF. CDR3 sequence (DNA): TGTGCCAGCAGCCAAGACGCAGGGGTTAACTATGGCTACACCTTC.

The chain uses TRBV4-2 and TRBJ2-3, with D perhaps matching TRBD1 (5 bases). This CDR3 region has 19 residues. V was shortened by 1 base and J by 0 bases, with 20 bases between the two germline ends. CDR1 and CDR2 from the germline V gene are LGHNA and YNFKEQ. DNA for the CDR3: TGTGCCAGCAGCCAAGTGGCCCTGCCCAGGGAACCTAGCACAGATACGCAGTATTTT. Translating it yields CASSQVALPREPSTDTQYF.

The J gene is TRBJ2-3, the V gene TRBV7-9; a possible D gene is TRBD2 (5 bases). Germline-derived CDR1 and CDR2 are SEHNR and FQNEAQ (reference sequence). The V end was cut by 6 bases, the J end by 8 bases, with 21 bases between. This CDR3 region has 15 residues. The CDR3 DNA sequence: TGTGCCAGCAGTCAATTATCCGACACGGGGTTTACGCAGTATTTT. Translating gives CASSQLSDTGFTQYF. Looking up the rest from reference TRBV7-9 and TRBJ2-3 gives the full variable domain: DTGVSQNPRHKITKRGQNVTFRCDPISEHNRLYWYRQTLGQGPEFLTYFQNEAQLEKSRLLSDRFSAERPKGSFSTLEIQRTEQGDSAMYLCASSQLSDTGFTQYFGPGTRLTVL.

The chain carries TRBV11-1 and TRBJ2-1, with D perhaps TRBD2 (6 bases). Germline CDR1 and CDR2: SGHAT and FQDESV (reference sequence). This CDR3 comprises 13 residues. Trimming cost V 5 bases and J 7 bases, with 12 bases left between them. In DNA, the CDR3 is TGTGCCAGCAGCCCCGGGACTTTTAATGAGCAGTTCTTC. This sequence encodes CASSPGTFNEQFF.

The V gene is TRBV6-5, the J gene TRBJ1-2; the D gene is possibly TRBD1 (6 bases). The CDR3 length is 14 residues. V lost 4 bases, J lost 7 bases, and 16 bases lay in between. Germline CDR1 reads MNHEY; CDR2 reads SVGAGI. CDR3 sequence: CASSWGGPRPGYTF. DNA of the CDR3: TGTGCCAGCAGTTGGGGGGGGCCCCGACCTGGCTACACCTTC.

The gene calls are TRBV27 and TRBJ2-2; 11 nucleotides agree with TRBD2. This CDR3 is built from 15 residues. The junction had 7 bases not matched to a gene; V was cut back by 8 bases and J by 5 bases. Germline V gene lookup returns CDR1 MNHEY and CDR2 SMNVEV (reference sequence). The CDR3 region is CASQNRLAGTGELFF. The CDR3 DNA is TGTGCCAGCCAAAACCGACTAGCGGGGACCGGGGAGCTGTTTTTT.

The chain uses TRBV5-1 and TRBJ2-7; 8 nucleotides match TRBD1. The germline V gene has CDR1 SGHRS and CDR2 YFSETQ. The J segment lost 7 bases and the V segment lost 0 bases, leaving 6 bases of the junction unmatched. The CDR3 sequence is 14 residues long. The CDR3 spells CASSLGQGNREQYF. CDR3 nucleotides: TGCGCCAGCAGCTTGGGACAGGGGAATCGTGAGCAGTACTTC.

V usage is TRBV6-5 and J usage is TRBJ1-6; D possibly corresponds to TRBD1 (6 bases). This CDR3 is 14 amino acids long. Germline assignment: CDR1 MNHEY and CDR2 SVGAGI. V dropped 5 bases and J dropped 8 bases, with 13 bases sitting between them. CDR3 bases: TGTGCCAGCAGTCCCGGACAGTGGGATTCACCCCTCCACTTT. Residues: CASSPGQWDSPLHF.

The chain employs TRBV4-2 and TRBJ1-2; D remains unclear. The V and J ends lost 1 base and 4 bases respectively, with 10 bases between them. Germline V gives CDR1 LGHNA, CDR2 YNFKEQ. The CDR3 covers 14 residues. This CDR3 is CASSQVSGSYGYTF. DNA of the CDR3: TGTGCCAGCAGCCAAGTATCGGGGAGCTATGGCTACACCTTC.

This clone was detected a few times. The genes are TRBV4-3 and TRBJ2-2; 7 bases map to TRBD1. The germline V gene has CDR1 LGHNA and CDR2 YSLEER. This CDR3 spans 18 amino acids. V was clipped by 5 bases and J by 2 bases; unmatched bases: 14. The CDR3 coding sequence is TGCGCCAGCAGCTCCCGGGTGGGACAGAGACAAAACACCGGGGAGCTGTTTTTT. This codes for CASSSRVGQRQNTGELFF.